The 2 T cell receptor beta chains given below trace back to one sample, sequenced in a study of OX40 agonist ivuxolimab in advanced cancers. The repertoire was sequenced with immunoSEQ multiplex PCR; TCRdb's copy has only in-frame clones and lacks some. The sample contains roughly 100,000 clones, about 85% of which appear only once. The sequencing used CD4+ or CD8+ T cells sorted from blood, collected in a trial of the OX40 agonist ivuxolimab. The origin of the receptors is an adult with an advanced solid tumor such as melanoma, head and neck, liver or kidney cancer.

This chain links TRBV6-6 with TRBJ1-5; 9 positions match TRBD1. V shed 5 bases and J 5 bases; nucleotides not matched to a gene: 4. This CDR3 has 14 residues. Germline V lookup: CDR1 MNHNY, CDR2 SVGAGI (reference sequence). Here the CDR3 DNA reads TGTGCCAGCAGTCGGACAGGGGAACATCAGCCCCAGCATTTT. Its protein product is CASSRTGEHQPQHF.

The chain couples TRBV7-2 to TRBJ2-1; D is unclear. The CDR3 totals 12 residues. CDR1 SGHTA and CDR2 FQGNSA come from the germline V gene. V lost 1 base to trimming and J lost 4 bases, with 2 bases between them. CDR3 in DNA: TGTGCCAGCAGCTTAGGGTACAATGAGCAGTTCTTC. Its protein product is CASSLGYNEQFF.